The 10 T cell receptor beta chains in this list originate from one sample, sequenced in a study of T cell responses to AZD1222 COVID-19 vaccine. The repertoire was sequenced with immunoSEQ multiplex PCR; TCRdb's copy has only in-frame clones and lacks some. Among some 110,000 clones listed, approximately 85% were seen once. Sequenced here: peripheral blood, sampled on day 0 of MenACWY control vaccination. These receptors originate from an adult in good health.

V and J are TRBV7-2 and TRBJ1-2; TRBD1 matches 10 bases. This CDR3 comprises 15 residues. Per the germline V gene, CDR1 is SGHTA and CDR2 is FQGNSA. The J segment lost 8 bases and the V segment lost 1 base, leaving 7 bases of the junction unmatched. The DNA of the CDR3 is TGTGCCAGCAGCTTAGGACAGGGGGCCGTCGGCGGCTACACCTTC. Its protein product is CASSLGQGAVGGYTF.

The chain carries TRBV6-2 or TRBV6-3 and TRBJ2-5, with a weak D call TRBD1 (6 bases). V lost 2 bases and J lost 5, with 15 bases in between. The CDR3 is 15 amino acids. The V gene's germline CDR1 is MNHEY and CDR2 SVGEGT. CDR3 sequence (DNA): TGTGCCAGCAGTTACGTGGGGGCGTCAGGCGAGACCCAGTACTTC. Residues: CASSYVGASGETQYF.

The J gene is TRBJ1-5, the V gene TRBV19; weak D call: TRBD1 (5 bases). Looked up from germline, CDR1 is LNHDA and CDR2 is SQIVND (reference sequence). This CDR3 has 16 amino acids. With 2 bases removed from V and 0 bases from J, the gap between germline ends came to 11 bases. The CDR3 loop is CASSIWRTHSNQPQHF. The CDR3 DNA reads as TGTGCCAGTAGTATATGGAGGACACATAGCAATCAGCCCCAGCATTTT.

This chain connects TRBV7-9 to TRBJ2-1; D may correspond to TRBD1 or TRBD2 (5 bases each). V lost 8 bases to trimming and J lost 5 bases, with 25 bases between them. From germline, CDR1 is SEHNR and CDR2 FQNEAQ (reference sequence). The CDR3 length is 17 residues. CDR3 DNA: TGTGCCAGCTCGGTCCGGCCCTTGAGAGGGGAACACAATGAGCAGTTCTTC. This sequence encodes CASSVRPLRGEHNEQFF.

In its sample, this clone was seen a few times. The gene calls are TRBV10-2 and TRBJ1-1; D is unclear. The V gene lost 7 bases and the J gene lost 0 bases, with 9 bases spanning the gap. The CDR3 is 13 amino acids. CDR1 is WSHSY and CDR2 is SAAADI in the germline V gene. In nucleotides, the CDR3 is TGCGCCAGCACCGTTATCTTGAACACTGAAGCTTTCTTT. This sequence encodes CASTVILNTEAFF.

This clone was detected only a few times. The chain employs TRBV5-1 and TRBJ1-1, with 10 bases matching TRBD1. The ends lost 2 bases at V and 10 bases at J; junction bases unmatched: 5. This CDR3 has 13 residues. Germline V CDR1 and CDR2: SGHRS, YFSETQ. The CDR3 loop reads CASSLGTGEGAFF. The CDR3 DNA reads TGCGCCAGCAGCTTAGGGACAGGGGAAGGAGCTTTCTTT.

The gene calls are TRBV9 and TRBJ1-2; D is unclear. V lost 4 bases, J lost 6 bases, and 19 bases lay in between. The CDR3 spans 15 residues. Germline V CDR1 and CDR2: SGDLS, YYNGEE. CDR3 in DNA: TGTGCCAGCAGCCTAAACAGCGGCCCCGGGGATGGCTACACCTTC. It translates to CASSLNSGPGDGYTF.

The CDR3 loop reads CASSHGDRPYEQYF. The CDR3 DNA is TGCGCCAGCAGCCATGGGGACAGGCCCTACGAGCAGTACTTC. This chain connects TRBV4-3 to TRBJ2-7; 8 bases match TRBD1. The junction had 3 bases not matched to a gene; V was cut back by 3 bases and J by 2 bases. The CDR3 has 14 amino acids. Germline V gene sequence: CDR1 LGHNA, CDR2 YSLEER.

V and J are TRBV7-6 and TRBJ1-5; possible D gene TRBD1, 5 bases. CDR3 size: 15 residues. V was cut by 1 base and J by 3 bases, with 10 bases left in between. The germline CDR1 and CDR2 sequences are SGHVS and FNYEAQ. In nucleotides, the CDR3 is TGTGCCAGCAGCTTAGTACCAGGGTCCAATCAGCCCCAGCATTTT. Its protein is CASSLVPGSNQPQHF.

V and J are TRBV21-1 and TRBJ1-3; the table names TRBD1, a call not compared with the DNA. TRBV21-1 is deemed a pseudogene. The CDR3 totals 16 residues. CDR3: CASSTETGIAGNTIYF. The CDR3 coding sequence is TGTGCCAGCAGCACGGAAACAGGGATAGCTGGAAACACCATATATTTT.